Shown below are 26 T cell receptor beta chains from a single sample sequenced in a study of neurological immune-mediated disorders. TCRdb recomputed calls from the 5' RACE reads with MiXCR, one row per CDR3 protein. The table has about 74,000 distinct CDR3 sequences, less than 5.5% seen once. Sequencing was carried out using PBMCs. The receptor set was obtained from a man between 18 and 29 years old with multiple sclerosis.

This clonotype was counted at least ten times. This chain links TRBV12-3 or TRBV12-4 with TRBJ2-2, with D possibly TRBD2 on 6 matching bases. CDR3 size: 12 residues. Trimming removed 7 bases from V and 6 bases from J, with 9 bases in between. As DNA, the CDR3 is TGTGCCAGCACCCCGGGGGCCGGGGAGCTGTTTTTT. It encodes CASTPGAGELFF.

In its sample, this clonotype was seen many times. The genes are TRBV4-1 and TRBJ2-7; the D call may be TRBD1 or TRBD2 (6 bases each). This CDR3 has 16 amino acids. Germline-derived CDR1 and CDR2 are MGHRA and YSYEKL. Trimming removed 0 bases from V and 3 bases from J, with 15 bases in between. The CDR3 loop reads CASSQDKRGAVYEQYF. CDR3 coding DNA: TGCGCCAGCAGCCAAGATAAGAGGGGGGCCGTCTACGAGCAGTACTTC.

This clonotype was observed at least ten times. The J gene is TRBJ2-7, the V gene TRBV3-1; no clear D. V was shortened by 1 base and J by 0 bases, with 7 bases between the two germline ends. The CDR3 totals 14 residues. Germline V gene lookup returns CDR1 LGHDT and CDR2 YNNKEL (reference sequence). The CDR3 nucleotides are TGTGCCAGCAGCCAAGTGGCAGGCTCCTACGAGCAGTACTTC. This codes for CASSQVAGSYEQYF.

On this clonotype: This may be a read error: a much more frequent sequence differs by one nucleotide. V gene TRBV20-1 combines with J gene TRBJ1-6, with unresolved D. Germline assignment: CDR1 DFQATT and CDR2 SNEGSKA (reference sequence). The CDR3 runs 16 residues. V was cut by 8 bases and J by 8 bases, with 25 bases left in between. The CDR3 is CSPGGEASTPDSPLHF. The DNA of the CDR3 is TGCAGTCCAGGTGGGGAGGCCTCAACACCGGATTCACCCCTCCACTTT.

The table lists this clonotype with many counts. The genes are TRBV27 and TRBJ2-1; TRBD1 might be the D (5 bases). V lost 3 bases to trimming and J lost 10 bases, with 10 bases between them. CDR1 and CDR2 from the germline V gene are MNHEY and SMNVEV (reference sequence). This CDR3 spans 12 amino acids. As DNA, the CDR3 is TGTGCCAGCAGTTTTTCGCGGACAGAGCAGTTCTTC. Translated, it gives CASSFSRTEQFF.

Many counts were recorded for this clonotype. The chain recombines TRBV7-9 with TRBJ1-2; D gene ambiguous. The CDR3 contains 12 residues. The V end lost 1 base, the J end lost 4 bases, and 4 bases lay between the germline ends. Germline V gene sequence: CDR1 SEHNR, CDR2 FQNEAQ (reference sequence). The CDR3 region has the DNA TGTGCCAGCAGCTTAGGGGCCTATGGCTACACCTTC. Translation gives CASSLGAYGYTF.

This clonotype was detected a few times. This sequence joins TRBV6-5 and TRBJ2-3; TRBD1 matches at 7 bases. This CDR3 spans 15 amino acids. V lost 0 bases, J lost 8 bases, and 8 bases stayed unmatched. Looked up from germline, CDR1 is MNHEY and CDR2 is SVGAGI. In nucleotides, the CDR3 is TGTGCCAGCAGTTACTCGCCCGATCCAGGGGGTACGCAGTATTTT. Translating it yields CASSYSPDPGGTQYF.

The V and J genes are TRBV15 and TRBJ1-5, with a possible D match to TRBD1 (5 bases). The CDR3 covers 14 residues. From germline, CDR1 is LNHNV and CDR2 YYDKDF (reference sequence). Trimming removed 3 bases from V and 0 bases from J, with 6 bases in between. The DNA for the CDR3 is TGTGCCACCAGCAGGGACAATAGCAATCAGCCCCAGCATTTT. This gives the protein CATSRDNSNQPQHF. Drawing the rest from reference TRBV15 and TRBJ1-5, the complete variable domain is DAMVIQNPRYQVTQFGKPVTLSCSQTLNHNVMYWYQQKSSQAPKLLFHYYDKDFNNEADTPDNFQSRRPNTSFCFLDIRSPGLGDTAMYLCATSRDNSNQPQHFGDGTRLSIL.

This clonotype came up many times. The CDR3 DNA is TGCGCCAGCAGCTTGGCGCGGGAAGCCTACAATGAGCAGTTCTTC. This gives the protein CASSLAREAYNEQFF. The V call is TRBV5-1, the J call TRBJ2-1; a weak D match, TRBD2 (6 bases). Deletions cut 0 bases from V and 2 bases from J, with 9 bases between. The CDR3 is made up of 15 amino acids. CDR1 and CDR2 (germline): SGHRS, YFSETQ.

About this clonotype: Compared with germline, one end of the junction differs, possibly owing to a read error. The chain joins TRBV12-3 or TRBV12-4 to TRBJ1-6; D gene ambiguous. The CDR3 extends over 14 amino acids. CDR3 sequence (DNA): TGTGCCAGCAGCCCCAGTGGAGCTAATTCACCCCTCAACTTT. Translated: CASSPSGANSPLNF.

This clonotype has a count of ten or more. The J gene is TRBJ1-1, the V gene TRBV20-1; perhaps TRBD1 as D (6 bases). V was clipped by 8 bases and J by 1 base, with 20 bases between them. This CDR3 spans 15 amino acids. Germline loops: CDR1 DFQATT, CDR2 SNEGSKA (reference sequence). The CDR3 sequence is CSTPRDTPPNTEAFF. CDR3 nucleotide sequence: TGCAGTACTCCCCGGGACACCCCCCCGAACACTGAAGCTTTCTTT.

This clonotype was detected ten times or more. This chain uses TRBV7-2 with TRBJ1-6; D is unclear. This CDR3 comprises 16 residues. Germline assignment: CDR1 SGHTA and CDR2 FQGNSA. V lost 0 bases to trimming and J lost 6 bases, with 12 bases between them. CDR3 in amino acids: CASSLAGPEINSPLHF. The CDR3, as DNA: TGTGCCAGCAGCTTAGCCGGGCCGGAGATTAATTCACCCCTCCACTTT.

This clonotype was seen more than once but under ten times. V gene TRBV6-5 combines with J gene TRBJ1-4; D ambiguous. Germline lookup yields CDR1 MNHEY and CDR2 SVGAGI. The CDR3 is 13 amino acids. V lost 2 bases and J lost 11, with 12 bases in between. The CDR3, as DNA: TGTGCCAGCAGTTACCCAAGGGCTGACAAACTGTTTTTT. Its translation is CASSYPRADKLFF.

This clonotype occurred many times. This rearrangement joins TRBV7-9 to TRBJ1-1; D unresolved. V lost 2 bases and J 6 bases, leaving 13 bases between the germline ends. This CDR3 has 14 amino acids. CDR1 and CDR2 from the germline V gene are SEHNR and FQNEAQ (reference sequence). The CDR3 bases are TGTGCCAGCAGCTTATTCAGCGCTCGTCCTGAAGCTTTCTTT. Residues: CASSLFSARPEAFF. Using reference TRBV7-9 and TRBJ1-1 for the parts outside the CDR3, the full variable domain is DTGVSQNPRHKITKRGQNVTFRCDPISEHNRLYWYRQTLGQGPEFLTYFQNEAQLEKSRLLSDRFSAERPKGSFSTLEIQRTEQGDSAMYLCASSLFSARPEAFFGQGTRLTVV.

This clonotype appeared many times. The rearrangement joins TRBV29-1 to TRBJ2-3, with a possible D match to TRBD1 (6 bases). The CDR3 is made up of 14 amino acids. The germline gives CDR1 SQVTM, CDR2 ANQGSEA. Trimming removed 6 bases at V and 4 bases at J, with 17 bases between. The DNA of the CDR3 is TGCAGCGTGGGACACGCAGGGTGGGCAGATACGCAGTATTTT. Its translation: CSVGHAGWADTQYF.

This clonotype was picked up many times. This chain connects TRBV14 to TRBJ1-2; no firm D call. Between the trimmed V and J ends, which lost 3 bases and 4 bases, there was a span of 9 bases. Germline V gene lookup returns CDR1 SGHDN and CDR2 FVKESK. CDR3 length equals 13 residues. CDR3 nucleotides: TGTGCCAGCAGCCACGGGCCGACCTATGGCTACACCTTC. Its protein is CASSHGPTYGYTF. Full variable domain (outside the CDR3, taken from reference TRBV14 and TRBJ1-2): EAGVTQFPSHSVIEKGQTVTLRCDPISGHDNLYWYRRVMGKEIKFLLHFVKESKQDESGMPNNRFLAERTGGTYSTLKVQPAELEDSGVYFCASSHGPTYGYTFGSGTRLTVV.

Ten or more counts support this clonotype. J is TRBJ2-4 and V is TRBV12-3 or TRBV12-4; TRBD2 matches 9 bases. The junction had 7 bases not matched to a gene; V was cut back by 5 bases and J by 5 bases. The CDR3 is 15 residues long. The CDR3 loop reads CASSPRTSVQNIQYF. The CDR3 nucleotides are TGTGCCAGCAGTCCCCGGACTAGCGTCCAAAACATTCAGTACTTC.

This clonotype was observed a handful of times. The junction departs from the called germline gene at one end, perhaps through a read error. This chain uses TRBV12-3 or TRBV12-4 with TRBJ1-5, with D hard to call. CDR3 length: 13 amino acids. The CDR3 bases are TGTGCCAGCAGTTTAGACCGTTATCAGCCCCAGAATTTT. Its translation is CASSLDRYQPQNF.

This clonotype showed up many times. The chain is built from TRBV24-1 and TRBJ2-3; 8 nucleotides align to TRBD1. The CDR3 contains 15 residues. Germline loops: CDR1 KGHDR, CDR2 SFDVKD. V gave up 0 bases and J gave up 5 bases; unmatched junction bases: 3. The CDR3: CATSDLRTGRDTQYF. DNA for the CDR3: TGTGCCACCAGTGATTTGAGGACAGGGCGAGATACGCAGTATTTT.

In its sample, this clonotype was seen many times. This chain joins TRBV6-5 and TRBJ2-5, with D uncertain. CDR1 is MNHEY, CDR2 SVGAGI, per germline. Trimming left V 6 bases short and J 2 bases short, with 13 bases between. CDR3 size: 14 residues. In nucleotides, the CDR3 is TGTGCCAGCAGGAACGGAGTGGCACAAGAGACCCAGTACTTC. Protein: CASRNGVAQETQYF.

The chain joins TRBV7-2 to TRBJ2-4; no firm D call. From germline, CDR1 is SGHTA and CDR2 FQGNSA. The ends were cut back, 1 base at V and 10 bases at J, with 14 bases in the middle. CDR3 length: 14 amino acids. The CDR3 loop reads CASSLGLKGEIQYF. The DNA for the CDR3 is TGTGCCAGCAGCTTAGGACTGAAAGGAGAAATTCAGTACTTC.

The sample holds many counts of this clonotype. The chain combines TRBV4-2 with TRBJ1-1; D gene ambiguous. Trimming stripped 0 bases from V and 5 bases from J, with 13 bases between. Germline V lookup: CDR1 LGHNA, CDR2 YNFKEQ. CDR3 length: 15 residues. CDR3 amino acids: CASSQDPGPETEAFF. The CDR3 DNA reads TGTGCCAGCAGCCAAGATCCCGGGCCCGAAACTGAAGCTTTCTTT.

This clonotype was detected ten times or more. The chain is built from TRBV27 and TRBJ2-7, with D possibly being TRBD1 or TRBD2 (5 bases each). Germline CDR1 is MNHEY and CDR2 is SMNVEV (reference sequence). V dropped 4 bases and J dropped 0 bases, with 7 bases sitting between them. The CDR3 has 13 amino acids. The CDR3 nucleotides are TGTGCCAGCAGTTCGGGGCTCTCCTACGAGCAGTACTTC. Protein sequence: CASSSGLSYEQYF.

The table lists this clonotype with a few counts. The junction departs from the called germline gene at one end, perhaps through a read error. CDR3 sequence (DNA): TGCAGTGCTAAAGCGACAGGGAATCAGCCCCAGAATTTT. It translates to CSAKATGNQPQNF. The rearrangement links TRBV20-1 to TRBJ1-5; 7 positions agree with TRBD1. Looked up from germline, CDR1 is DFQATT and CDR2 is SNEGSKA (reference sequence). There are 13 residues in the CDR3.

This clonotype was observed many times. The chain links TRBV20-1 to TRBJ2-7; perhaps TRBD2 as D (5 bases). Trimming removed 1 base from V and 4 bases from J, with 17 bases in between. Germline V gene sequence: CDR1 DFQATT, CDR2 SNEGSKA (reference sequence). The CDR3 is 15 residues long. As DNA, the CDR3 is TGCAGTGCTAGAGGAGGGTCAGGTTTTAGTTACGAGCAGTACTTC. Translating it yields CSARGGSGFSYEQYF.

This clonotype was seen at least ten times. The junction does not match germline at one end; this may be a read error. CDR3 sequence: CASSLGRAVIQETQYF. CDR3 nucleotides: TGTGCTAGCAGCTTAGGTCGGGCAGTAATCCAAGAGACCCAGTACTTC. The chain recombines TRBV7-7 with TRBJ2-5, with D unclear. Germline CDR1 and CDR2: SSHAT and FNYEAQ (reference sequence). The CDR3 length is 16 residues.